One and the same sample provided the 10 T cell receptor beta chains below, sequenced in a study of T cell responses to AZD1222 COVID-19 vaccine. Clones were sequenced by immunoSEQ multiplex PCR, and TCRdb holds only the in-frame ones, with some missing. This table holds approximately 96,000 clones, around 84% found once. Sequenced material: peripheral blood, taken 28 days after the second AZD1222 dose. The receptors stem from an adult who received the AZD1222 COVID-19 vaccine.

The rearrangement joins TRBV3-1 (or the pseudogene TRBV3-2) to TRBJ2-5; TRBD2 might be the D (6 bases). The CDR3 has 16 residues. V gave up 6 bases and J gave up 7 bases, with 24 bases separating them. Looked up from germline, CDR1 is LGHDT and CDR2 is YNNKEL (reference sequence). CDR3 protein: CASSSYQAIPGGTQYF. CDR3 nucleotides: TGTGCCAGCAGTTCTTATCAGGCCATCCCCGGGGGGACCCAGTACTTC.

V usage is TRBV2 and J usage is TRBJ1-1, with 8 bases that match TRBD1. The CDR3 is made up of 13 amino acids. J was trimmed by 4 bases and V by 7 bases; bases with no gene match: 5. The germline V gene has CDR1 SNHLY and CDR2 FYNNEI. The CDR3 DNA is TGTGCCAGCACTAATACAGGGGGCACTGAAGCTTTCTTT. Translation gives CASTNTGGTEAFF. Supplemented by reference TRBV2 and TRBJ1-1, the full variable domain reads EPEVTQTPSHQVTQMGQEVILRCVPISNHLYFYWYRQILGQKVEFLVSFYNNEISEKSEIFDDQFSVERPDGSNFTLKIRSTKLEDSAMYFCASTNTGGTEAFFGQGTRLTVV.

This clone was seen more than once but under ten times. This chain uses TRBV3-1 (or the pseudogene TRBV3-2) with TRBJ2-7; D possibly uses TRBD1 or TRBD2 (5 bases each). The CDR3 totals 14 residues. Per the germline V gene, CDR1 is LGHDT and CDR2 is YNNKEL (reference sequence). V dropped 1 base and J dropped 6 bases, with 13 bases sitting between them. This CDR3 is CASSQGDPPPEQYF. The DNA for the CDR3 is TGTGCCAGCAGCCAAGGGGACCCACCCCCCGAGCAGTACTTC.

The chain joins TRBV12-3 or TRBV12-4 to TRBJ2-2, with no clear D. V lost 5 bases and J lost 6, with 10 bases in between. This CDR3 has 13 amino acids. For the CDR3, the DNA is TGTGCCAGCAGTATTCAAAATCCCGGGGAGCTGTTTTTT. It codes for CASSIQNPGELFF.

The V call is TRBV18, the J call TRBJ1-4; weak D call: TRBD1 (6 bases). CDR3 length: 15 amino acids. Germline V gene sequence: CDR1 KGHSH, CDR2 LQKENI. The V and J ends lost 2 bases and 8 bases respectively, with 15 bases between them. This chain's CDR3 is CASSPEQGEGEKLFF. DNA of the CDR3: TGTGCCAGCTCACCAGAACAGGGCGAGGGGGAAAAACTGTTTTTT. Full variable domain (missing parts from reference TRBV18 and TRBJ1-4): NAGVMQNPRHLVRRRGQEARLRCSPMKGHSHVYWYRQLPEEGLKFMVYLQKENIIDESGMPKERFSAEFPKEGPSILRIQQVVRGDSAAYFCASSPEQGEGEKLFFGSGTQLSVL.

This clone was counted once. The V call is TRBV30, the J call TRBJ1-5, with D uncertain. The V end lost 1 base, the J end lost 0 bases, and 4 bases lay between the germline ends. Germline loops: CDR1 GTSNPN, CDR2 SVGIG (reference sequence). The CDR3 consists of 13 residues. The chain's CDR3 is CAWSGYSNQPQHF. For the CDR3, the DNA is TGTGCCTGGAGTGGTTATAGCAATCAGCCCCAGCATTTT.

The CDR3 nucleotides are TGCGCCAGCAGCCCCGGGGTAGTGTCTTTGGATACGCAGTATTTT. Translating gives CASSPGVVSLDTQYF. V is TRBV5-1 and J is TRBJ2-3; TRBD2 is a possible D gene (5 bases). The ends were cut back, 4 bases at V and 6 bases at J, with 18 bases in the middle. Germline assignment: CDR1 SGHRS and CDR2 YFSETQ. This CDR3 is 15 amino acids long.

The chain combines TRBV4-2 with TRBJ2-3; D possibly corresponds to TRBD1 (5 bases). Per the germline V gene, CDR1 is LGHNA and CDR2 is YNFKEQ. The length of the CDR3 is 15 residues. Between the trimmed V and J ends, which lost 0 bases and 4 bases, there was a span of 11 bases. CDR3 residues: CASSQETGVADTQYF. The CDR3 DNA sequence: TGTGCCAGCAGCCAAGAAACAGGTGTGGCAGATACGCAGTATTTT.

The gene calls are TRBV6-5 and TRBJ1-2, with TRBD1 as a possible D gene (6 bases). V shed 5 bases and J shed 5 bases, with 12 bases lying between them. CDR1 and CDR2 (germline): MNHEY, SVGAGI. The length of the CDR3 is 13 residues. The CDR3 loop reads CASSPQDSYGYTF. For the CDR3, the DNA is TGTGCCAGCAGTCCCCAGGACAGTTATGGCTACACCTTC.

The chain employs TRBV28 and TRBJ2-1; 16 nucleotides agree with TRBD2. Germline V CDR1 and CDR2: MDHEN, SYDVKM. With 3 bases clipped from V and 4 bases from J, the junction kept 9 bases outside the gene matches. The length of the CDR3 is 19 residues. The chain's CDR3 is CASSLGLAGGPRPYNEQFF. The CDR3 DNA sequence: TGTGCCAGCAGTTTGGGACTAGCGGGAGGGCCCCGGCCTTACAATGAGCAGTTCTTC.